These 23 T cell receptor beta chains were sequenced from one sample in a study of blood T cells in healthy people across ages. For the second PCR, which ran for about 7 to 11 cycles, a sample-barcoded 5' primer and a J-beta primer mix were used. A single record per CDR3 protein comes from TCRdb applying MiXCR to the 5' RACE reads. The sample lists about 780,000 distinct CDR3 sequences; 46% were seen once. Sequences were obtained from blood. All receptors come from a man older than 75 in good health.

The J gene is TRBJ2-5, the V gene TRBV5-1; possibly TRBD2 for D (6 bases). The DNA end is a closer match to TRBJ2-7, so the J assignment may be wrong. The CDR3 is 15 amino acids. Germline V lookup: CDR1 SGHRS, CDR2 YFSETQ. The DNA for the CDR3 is TGCGCCAGCAGCTTGGATCCCCGGGAGTTGGACGAGCAGTACTTC. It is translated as CASSLDPRELDEQYF.

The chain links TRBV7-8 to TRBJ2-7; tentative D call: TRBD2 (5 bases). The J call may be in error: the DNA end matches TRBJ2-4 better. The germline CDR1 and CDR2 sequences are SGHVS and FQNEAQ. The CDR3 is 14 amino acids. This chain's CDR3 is CASSLGTYKNIQYF. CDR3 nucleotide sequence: TGTGCCAGCAGCTTAGGGACTTACAAAAACATTCAGTACTTC.

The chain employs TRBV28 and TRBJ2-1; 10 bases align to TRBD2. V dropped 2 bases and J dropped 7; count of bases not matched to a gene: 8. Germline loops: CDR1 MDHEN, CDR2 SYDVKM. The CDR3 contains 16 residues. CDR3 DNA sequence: TGTGCCAGCAGTTTAGTCCGGCTAGCGGGAGCGAATGAGCAGTTCTTC. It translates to CASSLVRLAGANEQFF.

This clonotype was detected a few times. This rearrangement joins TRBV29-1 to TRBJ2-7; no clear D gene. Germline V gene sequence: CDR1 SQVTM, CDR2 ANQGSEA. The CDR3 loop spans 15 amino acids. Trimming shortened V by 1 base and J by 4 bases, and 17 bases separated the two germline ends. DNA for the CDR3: TGCAGCGTTGAAGTGTACGGGCAATGGAATTACGAGCAGTACTTC. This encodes CSVEVYGQWNYEQYF.

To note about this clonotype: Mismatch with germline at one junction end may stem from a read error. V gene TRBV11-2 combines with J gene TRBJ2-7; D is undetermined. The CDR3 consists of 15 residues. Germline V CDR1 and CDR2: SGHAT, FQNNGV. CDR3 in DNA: TGTGCCAGCAACTTAGTTACACAGACTTACGACGAGCAGTACTTC. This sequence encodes CASNLVTQTYDEQYF.

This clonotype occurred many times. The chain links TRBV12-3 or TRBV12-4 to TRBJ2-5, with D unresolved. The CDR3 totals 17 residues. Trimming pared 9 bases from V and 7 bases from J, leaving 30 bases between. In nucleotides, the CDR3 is TGTGCCAGGCGGCACGCTCTGTTGAGAAGCACCCGGCGGACCCAGTACTTC. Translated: CARRHALLRSTRRTQYF.

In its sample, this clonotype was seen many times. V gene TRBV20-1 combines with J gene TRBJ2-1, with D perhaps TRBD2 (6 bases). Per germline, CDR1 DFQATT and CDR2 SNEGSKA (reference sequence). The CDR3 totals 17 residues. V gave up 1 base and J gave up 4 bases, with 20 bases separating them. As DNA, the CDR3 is TGCAGTGCTAGAGTGGGCGGGGACGGGAGTCTTTACAATGAGCAGTTCTTC. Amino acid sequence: CSARVGGDGSLYNEQFF.

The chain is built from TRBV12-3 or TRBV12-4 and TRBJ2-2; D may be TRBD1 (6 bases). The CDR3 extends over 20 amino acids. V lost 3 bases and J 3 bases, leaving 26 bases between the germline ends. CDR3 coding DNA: TGTGCCAGCAGTTTCCCCTCGGGACACTCAGCTGACCCTGACACCGGGGAGCTGTTTTTT. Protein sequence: CASSFPSGHSADPDTGELFF.

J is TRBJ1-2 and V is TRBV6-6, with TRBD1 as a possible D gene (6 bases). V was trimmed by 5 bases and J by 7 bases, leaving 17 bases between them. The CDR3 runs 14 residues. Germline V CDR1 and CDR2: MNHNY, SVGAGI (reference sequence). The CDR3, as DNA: TGTGCCAGCAGTCCCGGGGCAGGGGAGGGTGGCTACACCTTC. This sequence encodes CASSPGAGEGGYTF.

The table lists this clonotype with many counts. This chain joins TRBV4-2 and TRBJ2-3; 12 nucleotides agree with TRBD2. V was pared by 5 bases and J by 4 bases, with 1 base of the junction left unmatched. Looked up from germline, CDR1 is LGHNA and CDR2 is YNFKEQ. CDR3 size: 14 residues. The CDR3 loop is CASSSSGRADTQYF. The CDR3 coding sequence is TGTGCCAGCAGCTCTAGCGGGAGGGCAGATACGCAGTATTTT.

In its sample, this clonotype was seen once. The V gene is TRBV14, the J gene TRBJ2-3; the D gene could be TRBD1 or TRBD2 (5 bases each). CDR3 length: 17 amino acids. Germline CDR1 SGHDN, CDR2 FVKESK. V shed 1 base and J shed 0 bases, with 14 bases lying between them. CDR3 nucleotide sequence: TGTGCCAGCAGCCAAGGGGGGACGCATACTAGCACAGATACGCAGTATTTT. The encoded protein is CASSQGGTHTSTDTQYF.

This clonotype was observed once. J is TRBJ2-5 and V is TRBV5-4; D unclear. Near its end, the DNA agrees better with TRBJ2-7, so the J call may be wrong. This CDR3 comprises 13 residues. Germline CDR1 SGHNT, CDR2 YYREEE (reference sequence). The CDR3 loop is CASSLEFRGEQYF. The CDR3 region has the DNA TGTGCCAGCAGCTTGGAGTTTAGAGGCGAGCAGTACTTC.

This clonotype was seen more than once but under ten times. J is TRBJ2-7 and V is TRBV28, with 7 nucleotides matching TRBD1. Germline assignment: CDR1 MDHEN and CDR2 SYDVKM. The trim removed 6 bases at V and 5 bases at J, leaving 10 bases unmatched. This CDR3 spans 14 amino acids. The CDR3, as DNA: TGTGCCAGCAGCGGGGTGACAGGGATTGACGAGCAGTACTTC. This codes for CASSGVTGIDEQYF.

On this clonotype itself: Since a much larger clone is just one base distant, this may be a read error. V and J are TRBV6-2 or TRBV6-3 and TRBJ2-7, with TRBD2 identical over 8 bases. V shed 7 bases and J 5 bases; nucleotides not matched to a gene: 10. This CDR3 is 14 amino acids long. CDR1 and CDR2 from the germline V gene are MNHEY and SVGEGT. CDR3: CASNSRAGEDEQYF. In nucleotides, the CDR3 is TGTGCCAGCAATAGCCGAGCGGGAGAAGACGAGCAGTACTTC.

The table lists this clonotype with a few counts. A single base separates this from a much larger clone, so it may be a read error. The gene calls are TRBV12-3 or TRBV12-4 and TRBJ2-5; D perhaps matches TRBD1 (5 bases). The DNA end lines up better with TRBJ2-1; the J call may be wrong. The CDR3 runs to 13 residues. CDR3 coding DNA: TGTGCCAGCAGCCCCACAGGCCAAGAGACCCAGTTCTTC. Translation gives CASSPTGQETQFF.

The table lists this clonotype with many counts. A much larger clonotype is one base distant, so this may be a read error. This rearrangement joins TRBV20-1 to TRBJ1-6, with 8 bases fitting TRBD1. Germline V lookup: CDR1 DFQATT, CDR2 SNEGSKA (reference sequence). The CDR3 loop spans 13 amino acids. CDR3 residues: CSATDRENSPPHF. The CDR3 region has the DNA TGCAGTGCGACGGACAGGGAAAATTCACCCCCCCACTTT.

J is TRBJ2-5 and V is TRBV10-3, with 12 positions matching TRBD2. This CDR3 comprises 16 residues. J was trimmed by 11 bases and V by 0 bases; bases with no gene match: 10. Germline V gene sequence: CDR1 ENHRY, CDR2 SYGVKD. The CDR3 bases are TGTGCCATCAGTGAGTCACTAGCGGGAGGCGTAAATGAGCAGTACTTC. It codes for CAISESLAGGVNEQYF.

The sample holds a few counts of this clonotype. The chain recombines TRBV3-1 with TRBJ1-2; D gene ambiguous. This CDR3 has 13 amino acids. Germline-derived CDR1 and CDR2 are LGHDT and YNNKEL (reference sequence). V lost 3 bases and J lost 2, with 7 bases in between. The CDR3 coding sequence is TGTGCCAGCAGCCACCGGCGGAACTATGGCTACACCTTC. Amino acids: CASSHRRNYGYTF.

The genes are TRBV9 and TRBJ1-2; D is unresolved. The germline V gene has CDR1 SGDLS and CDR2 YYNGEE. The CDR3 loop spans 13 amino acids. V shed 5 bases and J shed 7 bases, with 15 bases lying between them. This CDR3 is CASSDPAGFGYTF. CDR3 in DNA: TGTGCCAGCAGTGATCCCGCGGGCTTTGGCTACACCTTC.

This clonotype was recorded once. The CDR3 bases are TGCGCCAGCAGTGCAGCGGGAGCTAACGTACAGCAGTTCTTC. It translates to CASSAAGANVQQFF. This sequence joins TRBV5-1 and TRBJ2-1; the match to TRBD2 covers 8 bases. CDR3 length: 14 residues. The J segment lost 11 bases and the V segment lost 5 bases, leaving 12 bases of the junction unmatched. CDR1 is SGHRS and CDR2 is YFSETQ in the germline V gene.

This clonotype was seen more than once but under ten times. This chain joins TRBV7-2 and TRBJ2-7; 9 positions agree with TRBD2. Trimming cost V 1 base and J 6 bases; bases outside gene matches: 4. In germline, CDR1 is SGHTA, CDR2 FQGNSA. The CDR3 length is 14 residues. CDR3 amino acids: CASSLVGSGGEQYF. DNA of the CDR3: TGTGCCAGCAGCTTAGTGGGTAGCGGGGGCGAGCAGTACTTC. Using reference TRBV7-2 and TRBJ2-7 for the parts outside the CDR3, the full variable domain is GAGVSQSPSNKVTEKGKDVELRCDPISGHTALYWYRQSLGQGLEFLIYFQGNSAPDKSGLPSDRFSAERTGGSVSTLTIQRTQQEDSAVYLCASSLVGSGGEQYFGPGTRLTVT.

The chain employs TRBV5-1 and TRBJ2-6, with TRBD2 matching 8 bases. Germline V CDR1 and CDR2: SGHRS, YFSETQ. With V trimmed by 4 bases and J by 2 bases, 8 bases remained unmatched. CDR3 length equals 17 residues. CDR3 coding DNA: TGCGCCAGCAGCGCGGGGGGTACAGGAGCTGGGGCCAACGTCCTGACTTTC. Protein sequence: CASSAGGTGAGANVLTF. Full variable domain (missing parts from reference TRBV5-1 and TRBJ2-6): KAGVTQTPRYLIKTRGQQVTLSCSPISGHRSVSWYQQTPGQGLQFLFEYFSETQRNKGNFPGRFSGRQFSNSRSEMNVSTLELGDSALYLCASSAGGTGAGANVLTFGAGSRLTVL.

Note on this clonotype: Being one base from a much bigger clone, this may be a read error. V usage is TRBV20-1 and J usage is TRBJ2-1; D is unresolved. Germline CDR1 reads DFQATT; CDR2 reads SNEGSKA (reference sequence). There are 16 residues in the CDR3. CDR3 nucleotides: TGCGGTGCCTACCATAACGGCGGTGCGCTTTACAATGAGCAGTTCTTC. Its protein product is CGAYHNGGALYNEQFF.